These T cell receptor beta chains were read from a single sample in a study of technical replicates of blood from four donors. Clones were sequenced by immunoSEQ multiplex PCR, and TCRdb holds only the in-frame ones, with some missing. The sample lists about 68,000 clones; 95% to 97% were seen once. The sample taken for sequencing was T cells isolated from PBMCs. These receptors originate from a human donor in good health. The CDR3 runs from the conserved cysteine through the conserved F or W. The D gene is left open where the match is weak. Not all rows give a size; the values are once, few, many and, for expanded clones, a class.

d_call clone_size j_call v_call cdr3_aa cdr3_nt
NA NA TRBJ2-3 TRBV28 CASCFNFGTIPDTQYF TGTGCCAGCTGCTTTAATTTCGGGACAATCCCAGATACGCAGTATTTT
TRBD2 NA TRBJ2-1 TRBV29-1 CSVVPAGGPGFNEQFF TGCAGCGTTGTCCCAGCGGGAGGGCCGGGGTTCAATGAGCAGTTCTTC
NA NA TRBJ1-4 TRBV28 CASRLSQKNEKLFF TGTGCCAGCAGGCTTTCGCAGAAGAATGAAAAACTGTTTTTT
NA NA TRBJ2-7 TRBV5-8 CASSLEGRYEQYF TGTGCCAGCAGCTTGGAAGGGAGGTACGAGCAGTACTTC
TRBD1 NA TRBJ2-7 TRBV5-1 CASSTRTGREQYF TGCGCCAGCAGTACTAGGACAGGGAGGGAGCAGTACTTC
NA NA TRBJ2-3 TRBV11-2 CASSSTKRNTDTQYF TGTGCCAGCAGCTCTACGAAACGTAACACAGATACGCAGTATTTT
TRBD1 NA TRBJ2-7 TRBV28 CASRPTGDLYEQYF TGTGCCAGCAGACCGACAGGGGACCTCTACGAGCAGTACTTC
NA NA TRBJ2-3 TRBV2 CASSDEFIHGTDTQYF TGTGCCAGCAGTGATGAGTTTATTCATGGCACAGATACGCAGTATTTT
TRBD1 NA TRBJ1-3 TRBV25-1 CASSEDRGFLYF TGTGCCAGCAGTGAGGACAGGGGGTTCCTATATTTT
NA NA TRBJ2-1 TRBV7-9 CASSFIPDEQFF TGTGCCAGCAGCTTTATCCCCGATGAGCAGTTCTTC
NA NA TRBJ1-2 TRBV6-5 CASSSLVTVGGYTF TGTGCCAGCAGTTCACTCGTCACAGTAGGAGGCTACACCTTC
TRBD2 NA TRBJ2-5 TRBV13 CASSWGGETQYF TGTGCCAGCAGCTGGGGGGGGGAGACCCAGTACTTC
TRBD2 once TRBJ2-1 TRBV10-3 CAISAGRESFDEQFF TGTGCCATCAGTGCGGGGCGGGAGAGTTTCGATGAGCAGTTCTTC
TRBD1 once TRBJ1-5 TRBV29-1 CSVQDRERNQPQHF TGCAGCGTTCAAGACAGGGAAAGGAATCAGCCCCAGCATTTT
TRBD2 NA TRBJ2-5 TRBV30 CAWSSGRGPETQYF TGTGCCTGGAGTAGCGGGAGAGGTCCGGAGACCCAGTACTTC
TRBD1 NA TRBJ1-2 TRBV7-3 CASSLLDRVTGYTF TGTGCCAGCAGCTTACTGGACAGGGTAACTGGCTACACCTTC
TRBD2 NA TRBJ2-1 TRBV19 CASSQVKGQLAGGPEQFF TGTGCCAGTAGTCAGGTTAAGGGACAACTAGCGGGAGGGCCTGAGCAGTTCTTC
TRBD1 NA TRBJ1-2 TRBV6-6 CASKGADSLHGYTF TGTGCCAGCAAGGGGGCGGATTCCCTCCATGGCTACACCTTC
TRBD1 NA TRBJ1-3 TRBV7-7 CASSLDRAGHTIYF TGTGCTAGCAGCCTCGACAGGGCTGGACACACCATATATTTT
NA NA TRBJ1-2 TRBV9 CASSVGDSYGYTF TGTGCCAGCAGCGTAGGCGACAGCTATGGCTACACCTTC
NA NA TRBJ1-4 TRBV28 CASRPWDTSTNEKLFF TGTGCCAGCAGACCTTGGGACACTTCAACTAATGAAAAACTGTTTTTT
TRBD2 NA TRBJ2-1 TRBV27 CASSPGTNGYNEQFF TGTGCCAGCAGTCCCGGGACTAATGGCTACAATGAGCAGTTCTTC
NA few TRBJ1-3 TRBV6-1 CASSFQGNRNTIYF TGTGCCAGCAGTTTCCAGGGGAATCGAAACACCATATATTTT
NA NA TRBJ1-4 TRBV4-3 CASSQDPGAGNEKLFF TGCGCCAGCAGCCAAGATCCAGGGGCTGGTAATGAAAAACTGTTTTTT
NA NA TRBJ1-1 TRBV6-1 CASSEFSTEAFF TGTGCCAGCAGCGAATTCAGCACTGAAGCTTTCTTT
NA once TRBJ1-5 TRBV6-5 CASLGGVGQPQHF TGTGCCAGCTTAGGGGGAGTTGGTCAGCCCCAGCATTTT
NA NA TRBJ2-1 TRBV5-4 CASSLDFNEQFF TGTGCCAGCAGCTTGGACTTCAATGAGCAGTTCTTC
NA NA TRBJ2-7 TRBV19 CASSIGASFSYEQYF TGTGCCAGTAGTATTGGCGCTAGCTTTTCCTACGAGCAGTACTTC
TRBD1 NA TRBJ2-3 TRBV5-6 CASSSRQGAWGDTQYF TGTGCCAGCAGCAGCCGACAGGGGGCATGGGGAGATACGCAGTATTTT
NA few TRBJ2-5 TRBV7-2 CASSLKETQYF TGTGCCAGCAGCCTAAAAGAGACCCAGTACTTC
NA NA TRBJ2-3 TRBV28 CASSLLGRTVTDTQYF TGTGCCAGCAGTTTACTTGGGAGGACGGTCACAGATACGCAGTATTTT
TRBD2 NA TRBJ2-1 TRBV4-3 CASSQEPLAGESNEQFF TGCGCCAGCAGCCAAGAACCCCTAGCGGGAGAGAGTAATGAGCAGTTCTTC
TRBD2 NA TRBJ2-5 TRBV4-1 CASSQRTSGIQETQYF TGCGCCAGCAGCCAGCGGACTAGCGGGATCCAAGAGACCCAGTACTTC
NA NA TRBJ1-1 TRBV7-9 CASSGQRNTEAFF TGTGCCAGCAGCGGACAGAGGAACACTGAAGCTTTCTTT
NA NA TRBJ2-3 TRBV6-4 CASSDSWSPDTQYF TGTGCCAGCAGTGACTCTTGGAGTCCAGATACGCAGTATTTT
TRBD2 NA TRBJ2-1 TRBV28 CASSLPRMGLVNEQFF TGTGCCAGCAGTTTACCGCGTATGGGACTAGTTAATGAGCAGTTCTTC
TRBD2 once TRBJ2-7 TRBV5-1 CASSGGRSAYEQYF TGCGCCAGCAGCGGCGGGAGGTCGGCCTACGAGCAGTACTTC
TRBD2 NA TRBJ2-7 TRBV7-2 CASSFKLAGGLDEQYF TGTGCCAGCAGCTTTAAACTAGCGGGAGGTCTCGACGAGCAGTACTTC
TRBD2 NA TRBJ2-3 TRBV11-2 CASSRGLAGDFSTDTQYF TGTGCCAGCAGTCGGGGACTAGCGGGAGACTTTAGCACAGATACGCAGTATTTT
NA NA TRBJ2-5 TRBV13 CASSSFAGYQETQYF TGTGCCAGCAGCTCCTTTGCGGGGTACCAAGAGACCCAGTACTTC
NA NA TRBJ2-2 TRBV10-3 CAISVESPVTGELFF TGTGCCATCAGTGTTGAGAGCCCCGTAACCGGGGAGCTGTTTTTT
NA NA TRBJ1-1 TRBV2 CASKRNTEAFF TGTGCCAGCAAGAGGAACACTGAAGCTTTCTTT
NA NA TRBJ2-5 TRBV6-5 CASRRSVSETQYF TGTGCCAGCAGGCGCAGCGTATCCGAGACCCAGTACTTC
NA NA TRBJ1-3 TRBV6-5 CASSYSRQTSGNTIYF TGTGCCAGCAGTTACTCGAGACAGACCTCTGGAAACACCATATATTTT
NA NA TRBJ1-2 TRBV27 CASSFTRSTAANYGYTF TGTGCCAGCAGCTTCACCCGATCGACAGCAGCTAACTATGGCTACACCTTC
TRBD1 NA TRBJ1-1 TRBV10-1 CASSDPGGTEAFF TGCGCCAGCAGTGATCCAGGGGGCACTGAAGCTTTCTTT
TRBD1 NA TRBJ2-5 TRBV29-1 CSVEGTGETQYF TGCAGCGTTGAAGGGACAGGGGAGACCCAGTACTTC
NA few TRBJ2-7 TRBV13 CASSPSQGTAYEQYF TGTGCCAGCAGCCCATCTCAGGGTACGGCCTACGAGCAGTACTTC
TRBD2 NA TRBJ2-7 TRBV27 CASRLSGRIHEQYF TGTGCCAGCAGGTTGAGCGGGAGAATCCACGAGCAGTACTTC
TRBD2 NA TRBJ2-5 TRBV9 CASSPGLAGYQETQYF TGTGCCAGCAGCCCCGGACTAGCGGGCTACCAAGAGACCCAGTACTTC
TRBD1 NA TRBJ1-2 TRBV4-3 CASSLTRQGIYGYTF TGCGCCAGCAGCCTCACTCGACAGGGAATCTATGGCTACACCTTC
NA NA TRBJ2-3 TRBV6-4 CASLIYRETDTQYF TGTGCCAGCCTAATCTACAGGGAGACAGATACGCAGTATTTT
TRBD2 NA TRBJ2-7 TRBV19 CASREGPGLAGGEQYF TGTGCCAGTAGAGAGGGACCCGGACTAGCGGGAGGCGAGCAGTACTTC
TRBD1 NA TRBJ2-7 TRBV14 CASSPRDRGSYEQYF TGTGCCAGCAGCCCCAGGGACAGGGGTTCCTACGAGCAGTACTTC